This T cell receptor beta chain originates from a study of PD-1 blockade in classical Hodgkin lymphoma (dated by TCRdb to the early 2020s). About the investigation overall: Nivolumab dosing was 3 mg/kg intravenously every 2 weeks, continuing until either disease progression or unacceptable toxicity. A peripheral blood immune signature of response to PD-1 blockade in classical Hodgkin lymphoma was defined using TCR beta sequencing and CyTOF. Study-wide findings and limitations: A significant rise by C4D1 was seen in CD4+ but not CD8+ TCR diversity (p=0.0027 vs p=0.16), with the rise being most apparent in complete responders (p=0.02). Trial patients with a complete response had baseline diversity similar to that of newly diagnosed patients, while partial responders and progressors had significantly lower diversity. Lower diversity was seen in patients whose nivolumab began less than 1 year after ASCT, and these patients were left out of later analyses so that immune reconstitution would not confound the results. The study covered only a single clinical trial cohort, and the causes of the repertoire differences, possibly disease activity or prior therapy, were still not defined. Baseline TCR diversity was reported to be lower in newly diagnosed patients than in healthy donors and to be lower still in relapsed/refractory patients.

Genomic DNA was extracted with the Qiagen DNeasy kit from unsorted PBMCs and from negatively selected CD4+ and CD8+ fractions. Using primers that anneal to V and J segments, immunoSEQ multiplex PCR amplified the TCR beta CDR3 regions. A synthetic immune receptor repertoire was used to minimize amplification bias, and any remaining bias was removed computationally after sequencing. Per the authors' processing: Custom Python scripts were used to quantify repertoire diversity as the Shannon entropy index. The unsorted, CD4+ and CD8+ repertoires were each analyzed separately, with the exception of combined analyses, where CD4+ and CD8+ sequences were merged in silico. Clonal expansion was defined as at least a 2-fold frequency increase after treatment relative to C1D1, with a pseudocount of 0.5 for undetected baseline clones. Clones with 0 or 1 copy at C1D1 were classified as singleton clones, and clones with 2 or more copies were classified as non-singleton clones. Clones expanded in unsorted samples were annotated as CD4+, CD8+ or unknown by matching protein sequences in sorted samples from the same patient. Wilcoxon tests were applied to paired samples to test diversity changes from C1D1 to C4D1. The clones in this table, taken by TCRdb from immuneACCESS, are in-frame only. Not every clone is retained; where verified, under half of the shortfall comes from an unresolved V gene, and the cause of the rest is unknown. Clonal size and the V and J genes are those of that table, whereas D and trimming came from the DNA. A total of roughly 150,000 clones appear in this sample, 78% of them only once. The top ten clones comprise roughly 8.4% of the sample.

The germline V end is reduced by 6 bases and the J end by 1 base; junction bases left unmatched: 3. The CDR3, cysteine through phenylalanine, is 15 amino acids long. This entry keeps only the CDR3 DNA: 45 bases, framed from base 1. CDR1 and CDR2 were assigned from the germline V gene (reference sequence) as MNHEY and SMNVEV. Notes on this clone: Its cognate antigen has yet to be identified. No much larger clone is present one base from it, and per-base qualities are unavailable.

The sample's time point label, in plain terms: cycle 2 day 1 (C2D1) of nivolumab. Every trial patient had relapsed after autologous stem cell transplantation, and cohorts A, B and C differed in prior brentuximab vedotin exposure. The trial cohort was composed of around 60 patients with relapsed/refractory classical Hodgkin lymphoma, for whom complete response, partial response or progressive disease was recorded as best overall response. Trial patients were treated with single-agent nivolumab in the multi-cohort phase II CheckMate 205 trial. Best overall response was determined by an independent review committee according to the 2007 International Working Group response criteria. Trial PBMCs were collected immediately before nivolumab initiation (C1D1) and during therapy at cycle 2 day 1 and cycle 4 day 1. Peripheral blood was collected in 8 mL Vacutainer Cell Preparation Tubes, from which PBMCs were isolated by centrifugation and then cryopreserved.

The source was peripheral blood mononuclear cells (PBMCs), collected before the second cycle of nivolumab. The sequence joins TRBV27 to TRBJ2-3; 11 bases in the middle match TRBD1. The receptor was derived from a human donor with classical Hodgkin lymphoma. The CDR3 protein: CASRDRGLGTDTQYF. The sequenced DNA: TGTGCCAGCAGGGACAGGGGGCTAGGCACAGATACGCAGTATTTT.